Each of the 29 T cell receptor beta chains below was sequenced from the same sample in a study of blood T cell repertoires in COVID-19. Sequencing used immunoSEQ multiplex PCR; TCRdb keeps in-frame clones, though not all of them. The data contain 100,000 or so clones, roughly 82% of them singletons. Sequenced input: peripheral blood. Source of these receptors: a man at least 80 years old with acute or convalescent COVID-19.

The rearrangement uses TRBV29-1 and TRBJ2-7, with a weak D call TRBD1 (6 bases). The V gene lost 4 bases and the J gene lost 3 bases, with 7 bases spanning the gap. This CDR3 region has 11 residues. Germline V CDR1 and CDR2: SQVTM, ANQGSEA. Written as DNA, the CDR3 is TGCAGCGTTGTGGACAGCTACGAGCAGTACTTC. Encoded protein: CSVVDSYEQYF.

The rearrangement joins TRBV7-2 to TRBJ2-5, with 7 nucleotides matching TRBD1. The germline V gene has CDR1 SGHTA and CDR2 FQGNSA. The CDR3 is 14 residues long. The V segment lost 0 bases and the J segment 6 bases; nucleotides outside the gene matches: 4. CDR3 in DNA: TGTGCCAGCAGCTTAGCCGGGACAGTGAAGACCCAGTACTTC. Translated: CASSLAGTVKTQYF.

The V gene is TRBV21-1, the J gene TRBJ1-2; no check of the table's D call, TRBD1, against the DNA was made. TRBV21-1 is a pseudogene. This CDR3 is 17 amino acids long. The CDR3 reads CASSRDREQDIWDGYTF. For the CDR3, the DNA is TGTGCCAGCAGCCGTGACAGGGAACAGGATATTTGGGATGGCTACACCTTC.

The CDR3 DNA reads as TGTGCCAGCAGCGCCCGGGACAGCTCCTACGAGCAGTACTTC. Translation gives CASSARDSSYEQYF. V gene TRBV3-1 (or the pseudogene TRBV3-2) combines with J gene TRBJ2-7; 7 bases align to TRBD1. CDR3 length: 14 amino acids. Germline V lookup: CDR1 LGHDT, CDR2 YNNKEL (reference sequence). V lost 5 bases, J lost 0 bases, and 4 bases stayed unmatched.

This chain uses TRBV19 with TRBJ2-7, with a weak D call TRBD2 (6 bases). Per the germline V gene, CDR1 is LNHDA and CDR2 is SQIVND (reference sequence). V was clipped by 7 bases and J by 5 bases, with 15 bases between them. This CDR3 region has 13 residues. This CDR3 reads CASMSGGNDEQYF. CDR3 DNA sequence: TGTGCCAGTATGAGTGGAGGGAACGACGAGCAGTACTTC.

This chain joins TRBV3-1 (or the pseudogene TRBV3-2) and TRBJ2-3; 7 nucleotides match TRBD1. The CDR3 runs to 16 residues. With V trimmed by 0 bases and J by 0 bases, 3 bases remained unmatched. Germline V CDR1 and CDR2: LGHDT, YNNKEL (reference sequence). The CDR3 DNA follows: TGTGCCAGCAGCCAAGATTGGGACAGTAGCACAGATACGCAGTATTTT. Its protein is CASSQDWDSSTDTQYF.

The chain joins TRBV15 to TRBJ1-4; TRBD1 matches 7 bases. The CDR3 has 15 residues. V shed 1 base and J 7 bases; nucleotides not matched to a gene: 6. Germline V gene sequence: CDR1 LNHNV, CDR2 YYDKDF (reference sequence). CDR3 in amino acids: CATSRVRGRSEKLFF. The CDR3 DNA sequence: TGTGCCACCAGCAGAGTCAGGGGGAGGAGTGAAAAACTGTTTTTT.

The chain uses TRBV28 and TRBJ1-4, with D perhaps matching TRBD1 (5 bases). The CDR3 runs to 15 residues. Trimming took 3 bases from V and 7 from J, leaving 15 bases between them. Looked up from germline, CDR1 is MDHEN and CDR2 is SYDVKM. The CDR3 sequence: CASSLGGTGVEKLFF. The CDR3 DNA reads as TGTGCCAGCAGTTTGGGGGGGACCGGCGTTGAAAAACTGTTTTTT. The full variable domain, its missing parts supplied by reference TRBV28 and TRBJ1-4, is DVKVTQSSRYLVKRTGEKVFLECVQDMDHENMFWYRQDPGLGLRLIYFSYDVKMKEKGDIPEGYSVSREKKERFSLILESASTNQTSMYLCASSLGGTGVEKLFFGSGTQLSVL.

This chain links TRBV7-8 with TRBJ2-5; D is perhaps TRBD1 (5 bases). The length of the CDR3 is 13 residues. With 4 bases removed from V and 10 bases from J, the gap between germline ends came to 16 bases. The germline gives CDR1 SGHVS, CDR2 FQNEAQ. In DNA, the CDR3 is TGTGCCAGCAGCTCCCCCGGCCACCAGGGCCAGTACTTC. Translation: CASSSPGHQGQYF.

The chain links TRBV6-5 to TRBJ2-7; a weak D match, TRBD2 (7 bases). The CDR3 totals 14 residues. CDR1 and CDR2 (germline): MNHEY, SVGAGI. V dropped 6 bases and J dropped 2 bases, with 14 bases sitting between them. CDR3 sequence (DNA): TGTGCCAGCAGGGGGGCTAGCGGAACCTACGAGCAGTACTTC. This sequence encodes CASRGASGTYEQYF.

This chain uses TRBV27 with TRBJ2-7; 9 bases match TRBD1. The CDR3 sequence is 13 residues long. Per germline, CDR1 MNHEY and CDR2 SMNVEV (reference sequence). The V and J ends lost 6 bases and 4 bases, in that order; junction bases with no gene match: 4. The CDR3 bases are TGTGCCAGCAGCCGGACAGGGGAATACGAGCAGTACTTC. It is translated as CASSRTGEYEQYF.

V usage is TRBV7-9 and J usage is TRBJ2-1; 7 nucleotides line up with TRBD1. The CDR3 has 14 residues. CDR1 is SEHNR, CDR2 FQNEAQ, per germline (reference sequence). Trimming cost V 5 bases and J 6 bases; bases outside gene matches: 7. This CDR3 reads CASSPSRTGNEQFF. The CDR3 DNA reads TGTGCCAGCAGCCCCAGTCGGACAGGCAATGAGCAGTTCTTC.

The V call is TRBV7-9, the J call TRBJ1-2; D gene uncertain. The CDR3 is 12 amino acids. The V and J ends lost 5 bases and 7 bases respectively, with 11 bases between them. Germline CDR1 reads SEHNR; CDR2 reads FQNEAQ (reference sequence). The CDR3 DNA follows: TGTGCCAGCAGCATCGGTCTGTCTGGCTACACCTTC. Its translation is CASSIGLSGYTF.

This chain connects TRBV11-2 to TRBJ1-1, with a tentative D call TRBD1 (6 bases). Trimming stripped 6 bases from V and 1 base from J, with 12 bases between. In germline, CDR1 is SGHAT, CDR2 FQNNGV. This CDR3 comprises 14 residues. The CDR3 reads CASSLPGQNTEAFF. The CDR3 coding sequence is TGTGCCAGCAGTTTGCCGGGACAGAACACTGAAGCTTTCTTT.

The genes are TRBV30 and TRBJ1-1; D gene unclear. There are 12 residues in the CDR3. Germline loops: CDR1 GTSNPN, CDR2 SVGIG (reference sequence). The CDR3 reads CASGLSPLEAFF. The CDR3 DNA follows: TGTGCATCAGGACTGTCCCCTCTTGAAGCTTTCTTT.

The V gene is TRBV4-1, the J gene TRBJ2-7; TRBD1 aligns across 7 bases. In germline, CDR1 is MGHRA, CDR2 YSYEKL. This CDR3 is built from 14 residues. V was clipped by 4 bases and J by 4 bases; unmatched bases: 7. For the CDR3, the DNA is TGCGCCAGCAGCCTCTTTGGGACAGCTTACGAGCAGTACTTC. Encoded protein: CASSLFGTAYEQYF.

The chain recombines TRBV19 with TRBJ1-5; D perhaps matches TRBD1 (6 bases). Germline CDR1 reads LNHDA; CDR2 reads SQIVND (reference sequence). The CDR3 is 15 amino acids. The V gene lost 1 base and the J gene lost 4 bases, with 11 bases spanning the gap. The CDR3 DNA is TGTGCCAGTAGTATAGTGGCAGGGGCTAATCAGCCCCAGCATTTT. Translated: CASSIVAGANQPQHF.

The rearrangement joins TRBV19 to TRBJ1-2; D is undetermined. CDR1 LNHDA and CDR2 SQIVND come from the germline V gene (reference sequence). The CDR3 length is 13 residues. V was trimmed by 3 bases and J by 9 bases, leaving 14 bases between them. Written as DNA, the CDR3 is TGTGCCAGTAGTATGACCGCCTCAGGAAGCTACACCTTC. As protein: CASSMTASGSYTF.

The gene calls are TRBV7-9 and TRBJ2-7; 8 bases map to TRBD1. This CDR3 spans 15 amino acids. Germline V gene data show CDR1 as SEHNR and CDR2 as FQNEAQ (reference sequence). V dropped 0 bases and J dropped 5; count of bases not matched to a gene: 6. CDR3 nucleotide sequence: TGTGCCAGCAGCTTAGCGCAGGGGGCCCCTCACGAGCAGTACTTC. It codes for CASSLAQGAPHEQYF.

The CDR3 nucleotides are TGTGCCAGCAGCCGGACAGGGATGGCCTACGAGCAGTACTTC. Its protein product is CASSRTGMAYEQYF. The chain employs TRBV7-9 and TRBJ2-7; 8 positions agree with TRBD1. Germline V gene sequence: CDR1 SEHNR, CDR2 FQNEAQ (reference sequence). The trim removed 5 bases at V and 2 bases at J, leaving 5 bases unmatched. This CDR3 has 14 amino acids.

The V call is TRBV25-1, the J call TRBJ2-1, with TRBD1 matching 8 bases. The V gene end was trimmed by 3 bases and the J gene end by 9 bases; junction bases not matched to a gene: 7. The CDR3 spans 14 residues. Germline V gene data show CDR1 as MGHDK and CDR2 as SYGVNS. The CDR3 DNA reads as TGTGCCAGCAGTGAGGACAGGGTCCGAGGTGAGCAGTTCTTC. This gives the protein CASSEDRVRGEQFF.

The chain employs TRBV6-5 and TRBJ2-5; D is possibly TRBD1 (6 bases). In germline, CDR1 is MNHEY, CDR2 SVGAGI. The CDR3 extends over 15 amino acids. V was cut by 5 bases and J by 1 base, with 14 bases left in between. CDR3 DNA sequence: TGTGCCAGCAGTCCTGACAGGTCCAGCCAAGAGACCCAGTACTTC. Translated, it gives CASSPDRSSQETQYF.

This chain joins TRBV7-2 and TRBJ2-3, with 10 bases that match TRBD2. CDR3 length equals 17 residues. V gave up 5 bases and J gave up 0 bases; unmatched junction bases: 8. CDR1 is SGHTA and CDR2 is FQGNSA in the germline V gene. CDR3 residues: CASSRPLAGYSTDTQYF. CDR3 coding DNA: TGTGCCAGCAGCCGTCCACTAGCGGGATATAGCACAGATACGCAGTATTTT.

The chain combines TRBV5-1 with TRBJ2-2, with 8 bases that match TRBD2. CDR1 and CDR2 (germline): SGHRS, YFSETQ. CDR3 length equals 15 residues. Losses at the gene ends were 7 bases for V and 0 bases for J; bases not matched to a gene: 5. The CDR3 protein is CASSPGGPNTGELFF. CDR3 nucleotides: TGCGCCAGCTCACCGGGGGGGCCGAACACCGGGGAGCTGTTTTTT.

The J gene is TRBJ1-5, the V gene TRBV7-2, with D possibly TRBD1 on 6 matching bases. The CDR3 runs to 16 residues. Germline CDR1 and CDR2: SGHTA and FQGNSA. Trimming cost V 4 bases and J 0 bases, with 13 bases left between them. The CDR3 is CASSSQGTTSNQPQHF. In nucleotides, the CDR3 is TGTGCCAGCAGCTCGCAGGGGACGACTAGCAATCAGCCCCAGCATTTT.

The gene calls are TRBV5-1 and TRBJ2-1; tentative D call: TRBD2 (5 bases). The V end was cut by 2 bases, the J end by 0 bases, with 18 bases between. In germline, CDR1 is SGHRS, CDR2 YFSETQ. The CDR3 extends over 18 amino acids. CDR3 sequence: CASSFLPSRRDSYNEQFF. CDR3 bases: TGCGCCAGCAGCTTTCTCCCTTCTAGACGGGACTCCTACAATGAGCAGTTCTTC.

V usage is TRBV28 and J usage is TRBJ1-1; a possible D gene is TRBD1 (6 bases). Per the germline V gene, CDR1 is MDHEN and CDR2 is SYDVKM. Trimming cost V 2 bases and J 2 bases, with 15 bases left between them. This CDR3 has 16 amino acids. Here the CDR3 DNA reads TGTGCCAGCAGTTTAGGCAGGGGAATCATAAACACTGAAGCTTTCTTT. Amino acids: CASSLGRGIINTEAFF.

The V gene is TRBV10-3, the J gene TRBJ1-1; D gene ambiguous. In germline, CDR1 is ENHRY, CDR2 SYGVKD. With 0 bases removed from V and 4 bases from J, the gap between germline ends came to 12 bases. CDR3 size: 15 residues. CDR3 residues: CAISESGRRGTEAFF. In nucleotides, the CDR3 is TGTGCCATCAGTGAGTCGGGCCGGCGGGGCACTGAAGCTTTCTTT.

This chain links TRBV12-5 with TRBJ2-2; possibly TRBD1 for D (6 bases). From germline, CDR1 is LGHNT and CDR2 FRNRAP. The germline V and J ends were trimmed by 3 bases and 3 bases, with 14 bases remaining between them. The CDR3 extends over 16 amino acids. The CDR3 sequence is CASGLALGADTGELFF. CDR3 coding DNA: TGTGCTAGTGGTTTAGCGCTGGGGGCCGACACCGGGGAGCTGTTTTTT.